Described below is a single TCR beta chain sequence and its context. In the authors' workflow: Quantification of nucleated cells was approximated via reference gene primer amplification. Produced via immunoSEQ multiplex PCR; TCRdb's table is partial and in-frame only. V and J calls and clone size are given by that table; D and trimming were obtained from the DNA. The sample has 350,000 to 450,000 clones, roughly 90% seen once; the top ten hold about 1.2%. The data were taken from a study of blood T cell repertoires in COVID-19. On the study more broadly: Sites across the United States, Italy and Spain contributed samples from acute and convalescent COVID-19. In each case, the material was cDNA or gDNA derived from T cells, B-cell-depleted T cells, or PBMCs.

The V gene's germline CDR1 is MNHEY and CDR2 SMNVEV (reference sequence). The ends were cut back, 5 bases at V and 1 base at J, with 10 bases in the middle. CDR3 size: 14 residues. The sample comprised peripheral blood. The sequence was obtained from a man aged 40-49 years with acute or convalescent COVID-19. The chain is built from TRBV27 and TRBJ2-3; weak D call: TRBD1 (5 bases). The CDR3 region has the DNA TGTGCCAGCAGTGCAGGGTCAGGCACAGATACGCAGTATTTT. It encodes CASSAGSGTDTQYF.